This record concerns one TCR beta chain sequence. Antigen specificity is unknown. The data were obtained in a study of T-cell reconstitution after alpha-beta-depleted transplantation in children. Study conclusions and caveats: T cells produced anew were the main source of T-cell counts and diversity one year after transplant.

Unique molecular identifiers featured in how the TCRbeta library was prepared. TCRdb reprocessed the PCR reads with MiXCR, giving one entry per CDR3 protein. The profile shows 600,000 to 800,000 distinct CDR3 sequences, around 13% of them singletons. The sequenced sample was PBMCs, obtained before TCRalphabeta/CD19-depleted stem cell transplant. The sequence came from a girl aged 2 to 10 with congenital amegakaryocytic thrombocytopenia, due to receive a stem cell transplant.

The CDR3 reads CASSLRGSMSEQYF. The DNA of the CDR3 is TGTGCCAGCAGCCTCCGCGGGAGTATGTCCGAGCAGTACTTC. The rearrangement links TRBV7-2 to TRBJ2-7, with 7 positions matching TRBD2. The CDR3 totals 14 residues. The J segment lost 6 bases and the V segment lost 5 bases, leaving 10 bases of the junction unmatched. Looked up from germline, CDR1 is SGHTA and CDR2 is FQGNSA.